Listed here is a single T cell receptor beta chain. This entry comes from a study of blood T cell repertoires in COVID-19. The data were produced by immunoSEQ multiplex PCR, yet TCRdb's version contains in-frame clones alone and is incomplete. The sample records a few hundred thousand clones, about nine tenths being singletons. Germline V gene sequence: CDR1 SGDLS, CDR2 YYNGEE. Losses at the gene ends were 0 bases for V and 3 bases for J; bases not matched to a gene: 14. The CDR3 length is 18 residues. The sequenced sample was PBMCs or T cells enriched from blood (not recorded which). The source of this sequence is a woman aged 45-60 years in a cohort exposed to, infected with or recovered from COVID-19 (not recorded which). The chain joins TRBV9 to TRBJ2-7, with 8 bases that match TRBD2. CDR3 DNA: TGTGCCAGCAGCGTAGGTTCCCCTAGCGGGTACGAAAGCTACGAGCAGTACTTC. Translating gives CASSVGSPSGYESYEQYF.